Following are 30 T cell receptor beta chains from one sample sequenced in a study of cytomegalovirus exposure and HLA in healthy donors. The primer mix had 60 Vbeta and 13 Jbeta primers. Data came from immunoSEQ multiplex PCR; TCRdb stores just in-frame clones and leaves some out. The sample lists about 160,000 clones; approximately 75% were seen once. The sequencing input was PBMCs. These receptors all stem from a woman aged 18-35 years in good health and CMV-seronegative.

The sample holds one count of this clone. The J gene is TRBJ1-6, the V gene TRBV27; D is possibly TRBD1 (5 bases). There are 15 residues in the CDR3. Germline V gene lookup returns CDR1 MNHEY and CDR2 SMNVEV (reference sequence). With 6 bases removed from V and 2 bases from J, the gap between germline ends came to 11 bases. The DNA for the CDR3 is TGTGCCAGCAGATTTGGGACTGCCTATAATTCACCCCTCCACTTT. It is translated as CASRFGTAYNSPLHF.

J is TRBJ2-5 and V is TRBV5-1; perhaps TRBD2 as D (6 bases). The germline gives CDR1 SGHRS, CDR2 YFSETQ. CDR3 length equals 14 residues. V was trimmed by 1 base and J by 1 base, leaving 8 bases between them. The CDR3 sequence: CASSLRGFQETQYF. Here the CDR3 DNA reads TGCGCCAGCAGCTTGCGGGGGTTCCAAGAGACCCAGTACTTC.

Here the CDR3 DNA reads TGCGCCAGCAGCCAGACGCGGGGGGGAATTTACAATGAGCAGTTCTTC. Translation gives CASSQTRGGIYNEQFF. The chain couples TRBV4-1 to TRBJ2-1, with 9 nucleotides matching TRBD2. The CDR3 is 16 residues long. Germline V gene lookup returns CDR1 MGHRA and CDR2 YSYEKL. Trimming removed 3 bases from V and 4 bases from J; junction bases left unmatched: 7.

This clone came up once. J is TRBJ2-2 and V is TRBV9, with 7 nucleotides matching TRBD1. Trimming at V came to 0 bases and at J to 5 bases, leaving 4 bases not matched to a gene. The germline V gene has CDR1 SGDLS and CDR2 YYNGEE. The CDR3 is 15 amino acids. The chain's CDR3 is CASSVEGRGTGELFF. CDR3 nucleotide sequence: TGTGCCAGCAGCGTAGAGGGCAGGGGGACCGGGGAGCTGTTTTTT.

This clone was found once. This rearrangement joins TRBV20-1 to TRBJ2-1; perhaps TRBD1 as D (6 bases). The V and J ends lost 3 bases and 9 bases respectively, with 9 bases between them. Looked up from germline, CDR1 is DFQATT and CDR2 is SNEGSKA (reference sequence). The CDR3 extends over 11 amino acids. This chain's CDR3 is CSASRGGEQFF. For the CDR3, the DNA is TGCAGTGCTAGTCGAGGGGGTGAGCAGTTCTTC.

On this clone itself: This sample includes further DNA sequences coding for the same CDR3. V and J are TRBV4-1 and TRBJ2-1; 13 nucleotides match TRBD2. This CDR3 has 19 residues. Germline loops: CDR1 MGHRA, CDR2 YSYEKL. With 0 bases clipped from V and 4 bases from J, the junction kept 9 bases outside the gene matches. The CDR3 region is CASSQDLGLAGQNYNEQFF. DNA of the CDR3: TGCGCCAGCAGCCAAGATCTGGGACTAGCGGGGCAGAATTACAATGAGCAGTTCTTC.

V gene TRBV10-2 combines with J gene TRBJ2-7; 8 nucleotides agree with TRBD1. The CDR3 has 14 amino acids. Trimming removed 4 bases from V and 3 bases from J; junction bases left unmatched: 5. Germline V gives CDR1 WSHSY, CDR2 SAAADI. The CDR3 sequence: CASSVGTGHYEQYF. As DNA, the CDR3 is TGCGCCAGCAGTGTAGGGACAGGACACTACGAGCAGTACTTC.

The chain links TRBV5-1 to TRBJ2-3, with D maybe TRBD2 (6 bases). Germline CDR1 is SGHRS and CDR2 is YFSETQ. The CDR3 has 16 amino acids. V gave up 0 bases and J gave up 5 bases, with 16 bases separating them. CDR3 sequence (DNA): TGCGCCAGCAGCTTGGCCCAGCGCGGGGTTGGAGATACGCAGTATTTT. Its protein is CASSLAQRGVGDTQYF.

This sequence joins TRBV5-6 and TRBJ2-1; D is perhaps TRBD2 (6 bases). The V end lost 4 bases, the J end lost 10 bases, and 24 bases lay between the germline ends. The CDR3 extends over 16 amino acids. The germline gives CDR1 SGHDT, CDR2 YYEEEE. The CDR3 DNA is TGTGCCAGCAGCCCGATCGTGGGAGGATACGGGCAAGAGCAGTTCTTC. Residues: CASSPIVGGYGQEQFF.

This chain's CDR3 is CASSPKGRGGTEAFF. CDR3 DNA: TGTGCCAGCAGCCCCAAAGGGAGAGGCGGGACTGAAGCTTTCTTT. The chain links TRBV5-4 to TRBJ1-1; no firm D call. The CDR3 has 15 residues. Trimming left V 4 bases short and J 5 bases short, with 18 bases between. Germline CDR1 and CDR2: SGHNT and YYREEE (reference sequence).

The rearrangement links TRBV2 to TRBJ1-4; 10 positions match TRBD1. The CDR3 sequence is 15 residues long. Germline V lookup: CDR1 SNHLY, CDR2 FYNNEI. Trimming removed 6 bases from V and 3 bases from J; junction bases left unmatched: 4. CDR3 amino acids: CASSGQGVSNEKLFF. The CDR3 DNA is TGTGCCAGCAGCGGACAGGGGGTATCTAATGAAAAACTGTTTTTT.

This clone was picked up one time. This rearrangement joins TRBV5-4 to TRBJ2-3; 9 bases line up with TRBD1. V was pared by 5 bases and J by 0 bases, with 10 bases of the junction left unmatched. In germline, CDR1 is SGHNT, CDR2 YYREEE (reference sequence). This CDR3 has 17 amino acids. CDR3 nucleotide sequence: TGTGCCAGCAGACCGGGACAGGGACCATATAGCACAGATACGCAGTATTTT. As protein: CASRPGQGPYSTDTQYF.

The V gene is TRBV9, the J gene TRBJ2-5; possibly TRBD1 for D (7 bases). Germline V CDR1 and CDR2: SGDLS, YYNGEE. The CDR3 contains 14 residues. Trimming removed 4 bases from V and 5 bases from J, with 15 bases in between. CDR3 bases: TGTGCCAGCAGCCCCCGGGCGGGACAGGAGACCCAGTACTTC. Its translation: CASSPRAGQETQYF.

CDR3 sequence (DNA): TGTGCCAGTAAAAGCGGGACAACTGATCAGCCCCAGCATTTT. It specifies CASKSGTTDQPQHF. The chain is built from TRBV19 and TRBJ1-5; D might be TRBD1 (6 bases). This CDR3 region has 14 residues. Trimming shortened V by 7 bases and J by 5 bases, and 15 bases separated the two germline ends. Germline V lookup: CDR1 LNHDA, CDR2 SQIVND (reference sequence).

The table lists this clone with a few counts. The V gene is TRBV16, the J gene TRBJ1-2, with TRBD1 matching 10 bases. The V and J ends lost 2 bases and 7 bases, in that order; junction bases with no gene match: 10. Per germline, CDR1 KGHSY and CDR2 FQNENV. This CDR3 is 16 amino acids long. The CDR3 is CASSQTGQGEKGGYTF. Written as DNA, the CDR3 is TGTGCCAGCAGCCAAACCGGACAGGGGGAGAAAGGTGGCTACACCTTC.

The V gene is TRBV7-9, the J gene TRBJ2-2, with D possibly TRBD2 on 6 matching bases. Trimming pared 2 bases from V and 5 bases from J, leaving 9 bases between. The CDR3 length is 14 residues. Germline V gene data show CDR1 as SEHNR and CDR2 as FQNEAQ (reference sequence). The CDR3: CASSLPGGTGELFF. The CDR3 nucleotides read TGTGCCAGCAGCTTACCCGGAGGGACCGGGGAGCTGTTTTTT.

The chain recombines TRBV5-1 with TRBJ2-1, with 11 positions matching TRBD2. This CDR3 region has 15 residues. The V gene end was trimmed by 3 bases and the J gene end by 9 bases; junction bases not matched to a gene: 8. CDR1 and CDR2 (germline): SGHRS, YFSETQ. CDR3: CASSWTSGPRSEQFF. The CDR3 DNA follows: TGCGCCAGCAGCTGGACTAGCGGGCCAAGGAGTGAGCAGTTCTTC.

This chain connects TRBV2 to TRBJ1-3, with D maybe TRBD1 (6 bases). The CDR3 has 17 amino acids. Looked up from germline, CDR1 is SNHLY and CDR2 is FYNNEI. Deletions cut 6 bases from V and 6 bases from J, with 24 bases between. The CDR3 is CASSQGQEDWFENTIYF. CDR3 nucleotides: TGTGCCAGCAGCCAGGGACAAGAAGACTGGTTTGAAAACACCATATATTTT. Supplemented by reference TRBV2 and TRBJ1-3, the full variable domain reads EPEVTQTPSHQVTQMGQEVILRCVPISNHLYFYWYRQILGQKVEFLVSFYNNEISEKSEIFDDQFSVERPDGSNFTLKIRSTKLEDSAMYFCASSQGQEDWFENTIYFGEGSWLTVV.

The CDR3 reads CASRRGTYEQYF. The CDR3 nucleotides read TGTGCCAGCAGGCGGGGCACCTACGAGCAGTACTTC. This chain connects TRBV27 to TRBJ2-7; possibly TRBD2 for D (6 bases). The CDR3 is 12 residues long. V lost 6 bases and J lost 2, with 8 bases in between. Germline V gives CDR1 MNHEY, CDR2 SMNVEV (reference sequence).

There are a few counts of this clone. The junction departs from germline at one end; a sequencing error may be responsible. Additional DNA sequences in this sample encode the identical CDR3. This chain uses TRBV27 with TRBJ2-7; D is possibly TRBD2 (6 bases). This CDR3 has 15 amino acids. The germline V gene has CDR1 MNHEY and CDR2 SMNVEV (reference sequence). CDR3 amino acids: CASSFGGMMTYEQYF. The CDR3 nucleotides are TGCGCCAGCAGTTTCGGGGGAATGATGACCTACGAGCAGTACTTC.

The J gene is TRBJ1-2, the V gene TRBV6-5; D is perhaps TRBD1 (6 bases). The CDR3 spans 14 residues. The V gene lost 6 bases and the J gene lost 0 bases, with 11 bases spanning the gap. Germline-derived CDR1 and CDR2 are MNHEY and SVGAGI. The CDR3 region is CASSRTASNYGYTF. CDR3 in DNA: TGTGCCAGCAGCCGGACAGCATCTAACTATGGCTACACCTTC.

This clone has only a few counts. V is TRBV18 and J is TRBJ2-5; 10 bases are shared with TRBD2. The CDR3 length is 16 residues. CDR1 is KGHSH, CDR2 LQKENI, per germline. The V segment lost 2 bases and the J segment 2 bases; nucleotides outside the gene matches: 5. The CDR3 protein is CASSPMLAGDQETQYF. For the CDR3, the DNA is TGTGCCAGCTCACCAATGCTAGCGGGAGATCAAGAGACCCAGTACTTC.

The chain employs TRBV6-5 and TRBJ1-2; 7 bases align to TRBD1. From germline, CDR1 is MNHEY and CDR2 SVGAGI. The CDR3 consists of 15 residues. The V and J ends lost 7 bases and 4 bases, in that order; junction bases with no gene match: 12. The CDR3 region is CASTLNPTGLYGYTF. CDR3 DNA: TGTGCCAGCACCCTCAACCCGACAGGGCTCTATGGCTACACCTTC.

The chain carries TRBV27 and TRBJ2-2; D remains ambiguous. Trimming pared 3 bases from V and 3 bases from J, leaving 11 bases between. Germline CDR1 MNHEY, CDR2 SMNVEV (reference sequence). The CDR3 spans 15 residues. CDR3: CASSFVQIDTGELFF. CDR3 nucleotides: TGTGCCAGCAGTTTTGTCCAAATAGACACCGGGGAGCTGTTTTTT.

The J gene is TRBJ1-4, the V gene TRBV18; 7 bases are shared with TRBD1. J was trimmed by 6 bases and V by 3 bases; bases with no gene match: 4. The CDR3 is made up of 14 amino acids. CDR1 and CDR2 (germline): KGHSH, LQKENI. The CDR3 DNA sequence: TGTGCCAGCTCACCTTCACAGGGGCATGAAAAACTGTTTTTT. Its translation is CASSPSQGHEKLFF.

This chain connects TRBV14 to TRBJ2-7; the match to TRBD2 covers 10 bases. The CDR3 consists of 16 residues. Trimming took 2 bases from V and 3 from J; bases not matched to a gene: 7. CDR1 and CDR2 from the germline V gene are SGHDN and FVKESK. The CDR3 here is CASSQWASGRGYEQYF. CDR3 DNA: TGTGCCAGCAGCCAATGGGCTAGCGGGAGAGGCTACGAGCAGTACTTC.

V usage is TRBV27 and J usage is TRBJ2-7, with 8 bases fitting TRBD2. The junction had 14 bases not matched to a gene; V was cut back by 6 bases and J by 7 bases. The germline V gene encodes CDR1 MNHEY and CDR2 SMNVEV (reference sequence). The CDR3 spans 15 residues. The CDR3 DNA reads as TGTGCCAGCAGCCCTGGTACAGCGGGAGCGCGGGAGCAGTACTTC. It specifies CASSPGTAGAREQYF.

Written as DNA, the CDR3 is TGTGCCAGCAGTGAAGTACCGGGCACTGAAGCTTTCTTT. Its translation: CASSEVPGTEAFF. The V and J genes are TRBV6-1 and TRBJ1-1; D call uncertain. V was pared by 1 base and J by 4 bases, with 7 bases between. CDR1 is MNHNS, CDR2 SASEGT, per germline. The CDR3 length is 13 residues.

The genes are TRBV6-4 and TRBJ1-6, with TRBD1 matching over 7 bases. The germline V gene has CDR1 MRHNA and CDR2 SNTAGT. The V segment lost 5 bases and the J segment 7 bases; nucleotides outside the gene matches: 5. CDR3 length: 14 residues. The DNA for the CDR3 is TGTGCCAGCAGTTTGGGACAGAAAAATTCACCCCTCCACTTT. Translation: CASSLGQKNSPLHF.

This clone was recorded a few times. Other DNA sequences in this sample translate to the same CDR3. The chain couples TRBV18 to TRBJ1-3; D is uncertain. V lost 0 bases and J lost 2, with 5 bases in between. CDR1 KGHSH and CDR2 LQKENI come from the germline V gene. The CDR3 covers 14 residues. The CDR3: CASSPPGTGNTIYF. The CDR3 DNA reads TGTGCCAGCTCACCACCCGGGACTGGAAACACCATATATTTT.